The text below deals with one T cell receptor beta chain. What it binds is unknown. The data belong to a study of graft-versus-host responses after intestinal transplantation. Study context: All recipients were given anti-thymocyte globulin induction, and tacrolimus and steroids were then administered for three to four years.

Study-wide results and caveats: Where graft-donor T cell macrochimerism was present, patients had high graft-versus-host to host-versus-graft clonal ratios in allografts.

J gave up 1 base and V 6 bases, and 5 bases lay outside the gene matches. Germline-derived CDR1 and CDR2 are MNHEY and SVGAGI. This CDR3 contains 14 residues. Here immunoSEQ multiplex PCR was the method, and the copy in TCRdb shows in-frame clones only, minus some. This sample carries tens of thousands of clones, around 90% of them seen once, and the ten largest clones take 0.5%. The chain links TRBV6-5 to TRBJ2-5; 7 nucleotides align to TRBD2. The sequence came from a human donor who received an intestinal transplant. The source was unstimulated CD8+ T cells sorted from spleen or lymph node cells, collected before intestinal transplant. The CDR3 reads CASRMGGGQETQYF. DNA for the CDR3: TGTGCCAGCAGGATGGGGGGGGGCCAAGAGACCCAGTACTTC.